This T cell receptor (beta chain) originates from a study of Graves' ophthalmopathy and Graves' hyperthyroidism. About the study: The collection of peripheral blood took place at initial diagnosis, before any treatment. General observations from the study: Among thyroid clonotypes expanded above 0.001 frequency, most also appeared in blood.

This clonotype was observed many times. The antigen is not known. In germline, CDR1 is MNHEY, CDR2 SVGEGT. The CDR3 consists of 13 residues. The V and J ends lost 8 bases and 5 bases, in that order; junction bases with no gene match: 8. Ophthalmopathy was moderately-to-severely active, CAS at least 3, NOSPECS at least 4, lasting under 3 months. Exclusion criteria comprised other autoimmune diseases, uncontrolled infections, pregnancy or lactation in patients. Amplification of TCR beta CDR3 regions used RNA transcripts. First-round RT-PCR relied on HTBI primers, and a second-round multiplex PCR came next. From the multiplex PCR reads, TCRdb called clonotypes with MiXCR, one entry per CDR3 protein. Seen here are about 400,000 distinct CDR3 sequences, about 18% observed once, and the top ten hold 1.6%.

Material for sequencing was peripheral blood. The rearrangement uses TRBV6-2 or TRBV6-3 and TRBJ2-7; 8 nucleotides line up with TRBD2. The clonotype comes from a woman under 30 with Graves' ophthalmopathy. The CDR3 region is CASLGLADDEQYF. The CDR3 DNA is TGTGCCAGCCTCGGACTAGCAGATGACGAGCAGTACTTC.